A single T cell receptor (beta chain) is shown here with its context. Amplified material comprised TCR beta CDR3 regions derived from RNA transcripts. Scientists carried out first-round RT-PCR using HTBI primers and then a second-round multiplex PCR. In TCRdb, the multiplex PCR reads were re-called with MiXCR into one record per CDR3 protein. The profile shows 900,000 to 1,200,000 distinct CDR3 sequences, about two fifths of them singletons. The data were obtained in a study of Graves' ophthalmopathy and Graves' hyperthyroidism. The CDR3 runs 11 residues. Per the germline V gene, CDR1 is SQVTM and CDR2 is ANQGSEA. V was trimmed by 7 bases and J by 7 bases, leaving 13 bases between them.

The sample consisted of peripheral blood or thyroid tissue (not recorded which). This sequence joins TRBV29-1 and TRBJ1-2, with D maybe TRBD1 (6 bases). This sequence originates from an adult man with Graves' hyperthyroidism. CDR3 coding DNA: TGCAGCGAACAGGGTGAGGGTGGCTACACCTTC. It is translated as CSEQGEGGYTF.